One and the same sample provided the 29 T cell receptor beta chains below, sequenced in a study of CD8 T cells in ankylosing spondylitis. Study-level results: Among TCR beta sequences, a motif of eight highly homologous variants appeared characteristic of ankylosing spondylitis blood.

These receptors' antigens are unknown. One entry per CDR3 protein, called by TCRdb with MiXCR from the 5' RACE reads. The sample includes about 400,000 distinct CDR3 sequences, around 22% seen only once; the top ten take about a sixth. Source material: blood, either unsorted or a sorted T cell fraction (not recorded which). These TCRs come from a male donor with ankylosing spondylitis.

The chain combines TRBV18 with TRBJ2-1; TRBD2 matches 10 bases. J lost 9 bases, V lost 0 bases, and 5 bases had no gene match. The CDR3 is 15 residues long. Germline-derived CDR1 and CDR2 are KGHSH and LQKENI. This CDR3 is CASSPPPSGRGEQFF. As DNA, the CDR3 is TGTGCCAGCTCACCACCGCCTAGCGGGAGAGGTGAGCAGTTCTTC.

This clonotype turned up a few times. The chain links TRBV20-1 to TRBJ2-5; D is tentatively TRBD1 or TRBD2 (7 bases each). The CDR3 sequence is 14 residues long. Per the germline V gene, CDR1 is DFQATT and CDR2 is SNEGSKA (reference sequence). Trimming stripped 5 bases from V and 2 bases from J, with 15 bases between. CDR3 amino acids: CSAETGRAQETQYF. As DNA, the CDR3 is TGCAGTGCTGAGACAGGGAGGGCGCAAGAGACCCAGTACTTC.

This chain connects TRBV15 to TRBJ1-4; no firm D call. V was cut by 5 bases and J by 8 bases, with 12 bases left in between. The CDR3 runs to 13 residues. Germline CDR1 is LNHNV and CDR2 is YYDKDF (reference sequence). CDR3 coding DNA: TGTGCCACCAGCTGGGGAGTACGCGAAAAACTGTTTTTT. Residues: CATSWGVREKLFF.

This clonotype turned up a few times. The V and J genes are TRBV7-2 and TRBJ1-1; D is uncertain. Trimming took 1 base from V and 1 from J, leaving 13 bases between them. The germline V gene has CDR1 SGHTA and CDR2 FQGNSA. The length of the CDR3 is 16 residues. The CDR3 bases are TGTGCCAGCAGCTTAGATGGAGGGTGGAAGAACACTGAAGCTTTCTTT. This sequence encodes CASSLDGGWKNTEAFF.

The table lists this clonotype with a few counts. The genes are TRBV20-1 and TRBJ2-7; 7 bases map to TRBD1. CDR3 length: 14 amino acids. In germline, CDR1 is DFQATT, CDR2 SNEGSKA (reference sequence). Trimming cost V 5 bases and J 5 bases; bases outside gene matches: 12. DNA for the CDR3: TGCAGTGCTCTCGACAGGGAAGGTTACCACGAGCAGTACTTC. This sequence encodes CSALDREGYHEQYF.

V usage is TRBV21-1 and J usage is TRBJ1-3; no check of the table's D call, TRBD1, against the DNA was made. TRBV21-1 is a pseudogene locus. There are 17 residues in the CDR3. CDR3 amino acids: CASSKRTGDVVGNTIYF. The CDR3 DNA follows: TGTGCCAGCAGCAAGCGGACAGGGGACGTAGTTGGAAACACCATATATTTT.

CDR3 DNA sequence: TGCGCCAGCAGCCCTACAGGCCCGAGCTCTGGAAACACCATATATTTT. Translation gives CASSPTGPSSGNTIYF. This chain uses TRBV5-1 with TRBJ1-3, with D maybe TRBD1 (5 bases). The germline gives CDR1 SGHRS, CDR2 YFSETQ. This CDR3 comprises 16 residues. With 4 bases removed from V and 0 bases from J, the gap between germline ends came to 14 bases.

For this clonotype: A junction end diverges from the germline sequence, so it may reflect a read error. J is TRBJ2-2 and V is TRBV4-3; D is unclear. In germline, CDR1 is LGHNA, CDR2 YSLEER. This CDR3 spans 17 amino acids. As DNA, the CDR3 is TGCGCCAGCAGCCGCCTAGTTTTCGCGCCAAACACGGGGGAGCTGTTTTTT. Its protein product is CASSRLVFAPNTGELFF.

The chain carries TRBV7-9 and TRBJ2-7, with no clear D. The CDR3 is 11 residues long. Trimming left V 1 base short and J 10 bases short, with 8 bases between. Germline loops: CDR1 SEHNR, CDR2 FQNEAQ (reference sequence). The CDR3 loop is CASSLGALQYF. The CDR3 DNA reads TGTGCCAGCAGCTTAGGGGCCCTTCAGTACTTC.

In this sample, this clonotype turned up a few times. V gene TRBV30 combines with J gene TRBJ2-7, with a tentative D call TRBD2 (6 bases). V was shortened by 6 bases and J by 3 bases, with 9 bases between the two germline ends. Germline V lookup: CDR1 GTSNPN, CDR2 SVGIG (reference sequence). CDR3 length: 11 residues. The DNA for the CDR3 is TGTGCCTGCGGACTATTCTACGAGCAGTACTTC. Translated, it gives CACGLFYEQYF.

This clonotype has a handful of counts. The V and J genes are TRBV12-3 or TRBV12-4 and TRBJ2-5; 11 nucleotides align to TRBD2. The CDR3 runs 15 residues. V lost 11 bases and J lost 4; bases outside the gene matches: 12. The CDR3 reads CASGLAGGGGETQYF. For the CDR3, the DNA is TGTGCCTCGGGGCTAGCGGGAGGAGGTGGAGAGACCCAGTACTTC.

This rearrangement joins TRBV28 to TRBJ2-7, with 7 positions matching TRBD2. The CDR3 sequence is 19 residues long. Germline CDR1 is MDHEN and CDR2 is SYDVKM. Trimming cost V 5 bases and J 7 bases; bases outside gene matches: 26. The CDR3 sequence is CASSTDGRPAGSDRREQYF. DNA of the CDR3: TGTGCCAGCAGTACCGACGGCAGACCAGCGGGATCGGACCGTCGGGAGCAGTACTTC.

CDR3 region: CASSFLGWQETQYF. CDR3 nucleotide sequence: TGTGCCAGCAGCTTTTTGGGATGGCAAGAGACCCAGTACTTC. The V and J genes are TRBV5-6 and TRBJ2-5; D is unresolved. V was cut by 2 bases and J by 2 bases, with 10 bases left in between. The CDR3 sequence is 14 residues long. Germline assignment: CDR1 SGHDT and CDR2 YYEEEE.

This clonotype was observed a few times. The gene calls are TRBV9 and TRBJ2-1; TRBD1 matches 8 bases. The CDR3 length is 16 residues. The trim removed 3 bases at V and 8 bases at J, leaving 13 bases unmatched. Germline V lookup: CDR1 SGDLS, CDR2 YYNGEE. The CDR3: CASSAHQGAPSYEQFF. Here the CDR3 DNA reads TGTGCCAGCAGCGCGCATCAGGGGGCGCCATCCTATGAGCAGTTCTTC.

The CDR3 protein is CASSSPRGGPQETQYF. Here the CDR3 DNA reads TGCGCCAGCAGCTCCCCGAGGGGGGGACCCCAAGAGACCCAGTACTTC. The V call is TRBV5-1, the J call TRBJ2-5; a possible D gene is TRBD2 (7 bases). Trimming removed 3 bases at V and 1 base at J, with 16 bases between. The germline V gene encodes CDR1 SGHRS and CDR2 YFSETQ. This CDR3 spans 16 amino acids.

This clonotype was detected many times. In DNA, the CDR3 is TGTGCCAGCAGCCCACTCGTGGGACGGTCCGAAAAACTGTTTTTT. Its protein is CASSPLVGRSEKLFF. The rearrangement uses TRBV6-1 and TRBJ1-4, with D possibly being TRBD1 (5 bases). Between the trimmed V and J ends, which lost 6 bases and 8 bases, there was a span of 19 bases. Germline V gene lookup returns CDR1 MNHNS and CDR2 SASEGT. The CDR3 sequence is 15 residues long.

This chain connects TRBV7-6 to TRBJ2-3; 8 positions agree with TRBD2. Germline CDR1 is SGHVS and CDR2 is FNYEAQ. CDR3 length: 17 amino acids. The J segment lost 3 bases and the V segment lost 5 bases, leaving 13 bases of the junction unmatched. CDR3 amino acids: CASSPARAGGRTDTQYF. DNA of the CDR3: TGTGCCAGCAGCCCTGCCCGGGCGGGAGGAAGGACAGATACGCAGTATTTT.

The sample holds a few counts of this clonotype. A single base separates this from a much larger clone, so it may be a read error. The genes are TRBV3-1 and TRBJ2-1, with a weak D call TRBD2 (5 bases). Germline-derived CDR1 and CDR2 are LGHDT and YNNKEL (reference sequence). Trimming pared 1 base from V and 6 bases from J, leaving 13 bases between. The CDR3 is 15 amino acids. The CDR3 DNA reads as TGTGCCAGCAGCCAAGGAGACGGAGGTCGCAATGAGCAGTTCTTC. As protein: CASSQGDGGRNEQFF.

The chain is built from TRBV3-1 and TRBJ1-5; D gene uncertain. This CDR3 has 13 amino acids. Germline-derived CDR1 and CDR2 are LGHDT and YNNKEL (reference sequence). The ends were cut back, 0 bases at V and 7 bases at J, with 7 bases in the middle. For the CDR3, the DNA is TGTGCCAGCAGCCAAGATCTTCTCCAGCCCCAGCATTTT. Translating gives CASSQDLLQPQHF.

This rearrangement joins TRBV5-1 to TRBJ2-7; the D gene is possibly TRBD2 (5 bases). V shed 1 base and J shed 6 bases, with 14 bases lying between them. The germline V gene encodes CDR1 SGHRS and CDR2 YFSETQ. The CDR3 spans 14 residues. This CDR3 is CASSLRQSGSEQYF. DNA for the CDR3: TGCGCCAGCAGCTTGCGGCAGTCGGGGAGCGAGCAGTACTTC.

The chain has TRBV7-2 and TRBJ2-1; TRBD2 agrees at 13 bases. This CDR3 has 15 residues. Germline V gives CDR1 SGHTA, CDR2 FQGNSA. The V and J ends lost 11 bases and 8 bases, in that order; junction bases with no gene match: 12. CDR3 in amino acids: CAGGRTSGRAYEQFF. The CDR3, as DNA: TGTGCCGGGGGGAGAACTAGCGGGAGGGCCTATGAGCAGTTCTTC.

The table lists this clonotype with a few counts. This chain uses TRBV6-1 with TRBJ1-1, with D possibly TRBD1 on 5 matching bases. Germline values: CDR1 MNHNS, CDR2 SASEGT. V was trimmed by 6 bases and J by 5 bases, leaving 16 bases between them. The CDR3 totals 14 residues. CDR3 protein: CASRKWDETTEAFF. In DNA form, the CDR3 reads TGTGCCAGCAGGAAGTGGGACGAGACAACTGAAGCTTTCTTT.

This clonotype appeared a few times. Written as DNA, the CDR3 is TGTGCCAGCTCACCATGGGGACAGATACAAGAGACCCAGTACTTC. Protein: CASSPWGQIQETQYF. This chain links TRBV18 with TRBJ2-5; 7 nucleotides align to TRBD1. The V segment lost 2 bases and the J segment 2 bases; nucleotides outside the gene matches: 5. Per germline, CDR1 KGHSH and CDR2 LQKENI. CDR3 size: 15 residues.

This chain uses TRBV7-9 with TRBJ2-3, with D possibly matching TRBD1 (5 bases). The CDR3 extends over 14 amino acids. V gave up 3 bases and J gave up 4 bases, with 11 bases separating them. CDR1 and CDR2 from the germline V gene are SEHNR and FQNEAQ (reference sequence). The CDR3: CASSFAGWADTQYF. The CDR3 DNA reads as TGTGCCAGCAGCTTCGCAGGGTGGGCAGATACGCAGTATTTT.

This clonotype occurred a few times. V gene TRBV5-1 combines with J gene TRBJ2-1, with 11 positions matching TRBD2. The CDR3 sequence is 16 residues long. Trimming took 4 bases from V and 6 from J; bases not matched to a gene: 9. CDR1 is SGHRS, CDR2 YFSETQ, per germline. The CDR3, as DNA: TGCGCCAGCAGCGGCGTCCTCACTAGCGGGAGCAATGAGCAGTTCTTC. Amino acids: CASSGVLTSGSNEQFF. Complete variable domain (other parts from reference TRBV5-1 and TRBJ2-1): KAGVTQTPRYLIKTRGQQVTLSCSPISGHRSVSWYQQTPGQGLQFLFEYFSETQRNKGNFPGRFSGRQFSNSRSEMNVSTLELGDSALYLCASSGVLTSGSNEQFFGPGTRLTVL.

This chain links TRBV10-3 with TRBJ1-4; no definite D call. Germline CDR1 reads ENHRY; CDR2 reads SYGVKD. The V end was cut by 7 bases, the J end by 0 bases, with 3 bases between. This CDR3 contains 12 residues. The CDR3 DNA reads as TGTGCCATCAAAGCAACTAATGAAAAACTGTTTTTT. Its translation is CAIKATNEKLFF.

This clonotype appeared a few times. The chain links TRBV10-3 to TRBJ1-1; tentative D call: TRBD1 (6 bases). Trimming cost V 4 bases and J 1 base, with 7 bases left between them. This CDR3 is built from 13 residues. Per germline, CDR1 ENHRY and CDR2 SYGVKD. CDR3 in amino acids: CAISAQGNTEAFF. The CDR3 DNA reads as TGTGCCATCAGTGCACAGGGGAACACTGAAGCTTTCTTT.

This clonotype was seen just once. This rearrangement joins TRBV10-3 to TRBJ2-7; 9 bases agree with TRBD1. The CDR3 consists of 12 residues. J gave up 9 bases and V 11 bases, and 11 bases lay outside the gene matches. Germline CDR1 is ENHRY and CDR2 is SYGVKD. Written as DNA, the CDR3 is TGTGCCGTCTCCGGGACAGGGCGTACGCAGTACTTC. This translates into CAVSGTGRTQYF.

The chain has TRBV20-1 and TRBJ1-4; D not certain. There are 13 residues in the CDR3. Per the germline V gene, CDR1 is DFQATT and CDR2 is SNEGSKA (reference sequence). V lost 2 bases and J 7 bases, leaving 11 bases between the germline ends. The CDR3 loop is CSARRLSGEKLFF. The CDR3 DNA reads TGCAGTGCTAGACGACTTTCCGGTGAAAAACTGTTTTTT.